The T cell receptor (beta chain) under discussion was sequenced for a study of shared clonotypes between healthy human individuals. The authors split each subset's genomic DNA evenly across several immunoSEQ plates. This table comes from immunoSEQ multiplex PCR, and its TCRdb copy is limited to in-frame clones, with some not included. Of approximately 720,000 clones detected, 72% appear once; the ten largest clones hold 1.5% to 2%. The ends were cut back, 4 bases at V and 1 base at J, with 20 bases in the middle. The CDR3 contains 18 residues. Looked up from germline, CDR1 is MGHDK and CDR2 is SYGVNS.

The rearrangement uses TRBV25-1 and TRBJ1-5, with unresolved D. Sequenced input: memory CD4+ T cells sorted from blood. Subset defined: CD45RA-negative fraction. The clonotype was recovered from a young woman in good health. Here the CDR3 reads CASSANPIEGLSNQPQHF. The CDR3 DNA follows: TGTGCCAGCAGTGCGAATCCCATAGAGGGCCTGAGCAATCAGCCCCAGCATTTT.